This T cell receptor beta chain was identified in a study of identical twins. In every case, the donor was a healthy Caucasian. General observations from the study: Weaker excess twin sharing was seen among beta out-of-frame sequences. Researchers caution that invariant MAIT and iNKT cells could partly confound zero-insertion analyses. With abundant cord blood beta clonotypes, insertions were fewer; memory repertoires showed no such pattern.

V lost 4 bases to trimming and J lost 4 bases; unmatched junction nucleotides: 11. This CDR3 has 16 residues. Germline V lookup: CDR1 SGHTA, CDR2 FQGNSA. TCRdb re-called the 5' RACE reads through MiXCR, storing one row per CDR3 protein. The sample has 260,000 or so distinct CDR3 sequences; about 7.5% are singletons. Details on this clonotype: Its antigen remains unidentified.

Separately, the same data were catalogued under a study of yellow fever vaccine responses in identical twins.

The gene calls are TRBV7-2 and TRBJ2-3; 7 positions agree with TRBD2. This TCR was recovered from a woman under 30 in good health. The sequencing sample was made of CD8+ T cells sorted from blood. The CDR3 DNA sequence: TGTGCCAGCAGCTCACACCGGGACTACCCCCCAGATACGCAGTATTTT. Protein product: CASSSHRDYPPDTQYF.